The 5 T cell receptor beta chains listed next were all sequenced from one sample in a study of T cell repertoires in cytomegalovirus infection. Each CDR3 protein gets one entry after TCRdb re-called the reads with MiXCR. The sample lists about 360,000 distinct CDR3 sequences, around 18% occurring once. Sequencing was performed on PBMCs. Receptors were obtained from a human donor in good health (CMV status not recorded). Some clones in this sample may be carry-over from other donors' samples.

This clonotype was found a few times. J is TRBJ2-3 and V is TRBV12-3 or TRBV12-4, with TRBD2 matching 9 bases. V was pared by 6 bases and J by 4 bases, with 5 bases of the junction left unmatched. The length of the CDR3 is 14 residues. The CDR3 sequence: CASSRGGAADTQYF. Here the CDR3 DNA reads TGTGCCAGCAGCCGCGGGGGGGCGGCAGATACGCAGTATTTT.

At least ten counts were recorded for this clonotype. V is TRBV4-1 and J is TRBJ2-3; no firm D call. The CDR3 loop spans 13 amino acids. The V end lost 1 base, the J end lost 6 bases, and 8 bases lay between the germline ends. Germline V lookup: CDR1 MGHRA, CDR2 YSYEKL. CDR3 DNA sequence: TGCGCCAGCAGCCAAGCGGGCGCGGATACGCAGTATTTT. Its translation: CASSQAGADTQYF.

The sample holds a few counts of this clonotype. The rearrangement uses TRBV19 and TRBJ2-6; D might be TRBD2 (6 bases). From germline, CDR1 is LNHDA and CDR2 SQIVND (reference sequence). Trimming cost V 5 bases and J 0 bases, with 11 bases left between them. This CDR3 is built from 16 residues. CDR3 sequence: CASSGVGGSGANVLTF. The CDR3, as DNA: TGTGCCAGTAGTGGAGTGGGGGGCTCTGGGGCCAACGTCCTGACTTTC.

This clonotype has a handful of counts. The chain's CDR3 is CSARATSYNEQFF. For the CDR3, the DNA is TGCAGTGCTAGGGCCACGAGCTACAATGAGCAGTTCTTC. The chain joins TRBV20-1 to TRBJ2-1; no clear D. V was pared by 3 bases and J by 3 bases, with 9 bases between. Germline V CDR1 and CDR2: DFQATT, SNEGSKA (reference sequence). The CDR3 runs 13 residues.

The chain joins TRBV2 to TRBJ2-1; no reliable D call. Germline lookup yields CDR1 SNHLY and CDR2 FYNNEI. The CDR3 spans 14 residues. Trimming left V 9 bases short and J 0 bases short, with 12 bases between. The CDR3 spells CASTINRSYNEQFF. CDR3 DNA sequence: TGTGCCAGTACGATAAATCGCTCCTACAATGAGCAGTTCTTC.